The 8 T cell receptor beta chains below come from one sample, sequenced in a study of blood T cell repertoires in COVID-19. Produced via immunoSEQ multiplex PCR; TCRdb's table is partial and in-frame only. The sample yields 40,000 to 45,000 clones, roughly nine tenths seen once. The specimen sequenced was peripheral blood. These receptor sequences come from a human donor in a cohort sampled during active COVID-19.

The chain recombines TRBV5-1 with TRBJ1-1; tentative D call: TRBD1 (5 bases). The CDR3 is 14 amino acids. Germline V lookup: CDR1 SGHRS, CDR2 YFSETQ. V lost 4 bases to trimming and J lost 0 bases, with 10 bases between them. The chain's CDR3 is CASSSRQMNTEAFF. CDR3 DNA: TGCGCCAGCAGCAGTCGACAGATGAACACTGAAGCTTTCTTT.

This chain links TRBV30 with TRBJ1-2, with a weak D call TRBD1 (5 bases). The CDR3 covers 11 residues. V lost 4 bases, J lost 8 bases, and 11 bases lay in between. Germline V lookup: CDR1 GTSNPN, CDR2 SVGIG (reference sequence). The DNA of the CDR3 is TGTGCCTGGAACAGGCAGCCCGGCTACACCTTC. Its translation: CAWNRQPGYTF.

The J gene is TRBJ2-1, the V gene TRBV10-2; 9 bases fit TRBD1. The CDR3 sequence is 14 residues long. Germline trimming cut 8 bases from V and 0 bases from J; bases unmatched to any gene: 2. Germline values: CDR1 WSHSY, CDR2 SAAADI. The CDR3 bases are TGCGCCAGCGGACAGGGGAGCTCCTACAATGAGCAGTTCTTC. It encodes CASGQGSSYNEQFF.

This rearrangement joins TRBV18 to TRBJ1-4, with a weak D call TRBD1 (5 bases). V lost 2 bases, J lost 2 bases, and 9 bases lay in between. The CDR3 sequence is 15 residues long. CDR1 is KGHSH and CDR2 is LQKENI in the germline V gene. Here the CDR3 DNA reads TGTGCCAGCTCACCAGGGGACTTTACTAATGAAAAACTGTTTTTT. Translating gives CASSPGDFTNEKLFF. The full variable domain, completed using reference TRBV18 and TRBJ1-4, is NAGVMQNPRHLVRRRGQEARLRCSPMKGHSHVYWYRQLPEEGLKFMVYLQKENIIDESGMPKERFSAEFPKEGPSILRIQQVVRGDSAAYFCASSPGDFTNEKLFFGSGTQLSVL.

A few counts support this clone. The genes are TRBV6-5 and TRBJ1-5; 7 positions match TRBD1. Losses at the gene ends were 2 bases for V and 6 bases for J; bases not matched to a gene: 4. This CDR3 spans 14 amino acids. Per the germline V gene, CDR1 is MNHEY and CDR2 is SVGAGI. The chain's CDR3 is CASSYKQGGQPQHF. CDR3 bases: TGTGCCAGCAGTTACAAGCAGGGGGGTCAGCCCCAGCATTTT.

A remark on this clone: At one end the junction does not follow the germline gene, possibly because of a read error. The rearrangement joins TRBV3-1 (or the pseudogene TRBV3-2) to TRBJ2-5; possibly TRBD1 for D (5 bases). The germline CDR1 and CDR2 sequences are LGHDT and YNNKEL (reference sequence). The CDR3 covers 12 residues. The CDR3 DNA follows: TGTGCCAGCACCCAAAGGGGAGAGACCCAGTACTTC. The encoded protein is CASTQRGETQYF.

CDR3 nucleotides: TGTGCCAGCAGCGGACAAGAGAACACTGAAGCTTTCTTT. Protein product: CASSGQENTEAFF. This sequence joins TRBV7-2 and TRBJ1-1; D may be TRBD1 (5 bases). There are 13 residues in the CDR3. CDR1 is SGHTA, CDR2 FQGNSA, per germline. The ends were cut back, 5 bases at V and 1 base at J, with 8 bases in the middle.

The chain carries TRBV20-1 and TRBJ2-1, with 11 bases that match TRBD2. This CDR3 has 16 residues. Trimming cost V 4 bases and J 4 bases; bases outside gene matches: 9. The germline V gene has CDR1 DFQATT and CDR2 SNEGSKA (reference sequence). As DNA, the CDR3 is TGCAGTGCTAATGACCCCCTAGCGGGAGGTTACAATGAGCAGTTCTTC. Translating gives CSANDPLAGGYNEQFF.